This T cell receptor beta chain originates from a study of T cell changes during pregnancy in multiple sclerosis (dated by TCRdb to about 2019). In terms of the full investigation: In women with multiple sclerosis, the researchers looked at how the T cell repertoire shifted as pregnancy progressed.

Trimming takes 4 bases off V and 6 bases off J; junction bases not matched to a gene: 5. The germline V gene sets CDR1 to MRHNA and CDR2 to SNTAGT. The CDR3 runs 14 residues from the cysteine to the phenylalanine. The DNA shown is the 42-base CDR3, in frame from base 1. As concerns this clone: No cognate antigen has been identified for it. No quality values exist for individual bases; no much larger clone is one base distant.

Receptor libraries were prepared by the immunoSEQ multiplex PCR assay. TCRdb re-hosts the immuneACCESS table, in-frame sequences only. Its copies lack some clones; in the studies checked, an unresolved V gene accounts for under half of them, and the cause for the rest is not known. In all, the sample holds approximately 30,000 clones, and 88% of those were seen once. The ten largest make up around 8.1% of the sample. The clonotype comes from a female donor with multiple sclerosis, enrolled in a pregnancy study. The chain uses TRBV6-4 and TRBJ2-3; TRBD2 matches 9 bases in the middle. Sample: CD8+ T cells from peripheral blood mononuclear cells, taken in the second trimester of pregnancy. The sequenced DNA is TGTGCCAGCAGTGGAGCGGGGGGTGGGGATACGCAGTATTTT. Translated, it gives CASSGAGGGDTQYF.